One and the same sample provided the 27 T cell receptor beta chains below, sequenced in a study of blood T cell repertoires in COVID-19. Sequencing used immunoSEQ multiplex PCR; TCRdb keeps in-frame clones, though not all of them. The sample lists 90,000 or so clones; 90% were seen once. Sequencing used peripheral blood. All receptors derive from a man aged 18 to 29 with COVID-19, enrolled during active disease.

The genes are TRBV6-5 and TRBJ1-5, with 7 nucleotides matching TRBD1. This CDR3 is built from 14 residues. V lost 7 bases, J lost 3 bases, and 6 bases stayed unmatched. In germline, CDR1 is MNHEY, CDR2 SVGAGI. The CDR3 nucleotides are TGTGCCAGCACCCAGGGACAGTTCAATCAGCCCCAGCATTTT. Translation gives CASTQGQFNQPQHF.

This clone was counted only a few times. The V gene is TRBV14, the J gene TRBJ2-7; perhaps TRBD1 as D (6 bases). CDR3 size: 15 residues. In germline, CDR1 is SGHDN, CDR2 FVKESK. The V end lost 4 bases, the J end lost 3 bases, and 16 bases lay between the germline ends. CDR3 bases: TGTGCCAGCAGCCGCACCCGACAGGCGTACTACGAGCAGTACTTC. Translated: CASSRTRQAYYEQYF.

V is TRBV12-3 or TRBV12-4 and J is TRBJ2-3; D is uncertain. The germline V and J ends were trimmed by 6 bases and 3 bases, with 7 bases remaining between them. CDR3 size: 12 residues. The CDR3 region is CASSPGTDTQYF. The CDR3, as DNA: TGTGCCAGCAGCCCCGGTACAGATACGCAGTATTTT.

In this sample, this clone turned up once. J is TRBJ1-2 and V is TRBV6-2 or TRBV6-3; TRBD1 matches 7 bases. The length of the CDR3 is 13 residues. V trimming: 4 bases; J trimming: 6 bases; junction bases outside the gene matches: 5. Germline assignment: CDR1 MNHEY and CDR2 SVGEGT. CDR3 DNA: TGTGCCAGCAGTTCACAGGGGATCGATGGCTACACCTTC. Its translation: CASSSQGIDGYTF.

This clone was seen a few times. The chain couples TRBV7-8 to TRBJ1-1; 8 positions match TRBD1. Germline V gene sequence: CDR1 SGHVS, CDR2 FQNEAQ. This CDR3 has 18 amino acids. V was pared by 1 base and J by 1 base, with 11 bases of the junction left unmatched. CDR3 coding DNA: TGTGCCAGCAGCTTAGTCTCCGGGACAGGCTTTGGGAACACTGAAGCTTTCTTT. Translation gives CASSLVSGTGFGNTEAFF.

The CDR3 loop reads CAWSVPRDRGSKDTEAFF. The CDR3 region has the DNA TGTGCCTGGAGTGTACCCCGGGACAGGGGTTCAAAAGACACTGAAGCTTTCTTT. This rearrangement joins TRBV30 to TRBJ1-1; 10 positions match TRBD1. With V trimmed by 0 bases and J by 3 bases, 13 bases remained unmatched. Germline loops: CDR1 GTSNPN, CDR2 SVGIG (reference sequence). This CDR3 is 18 amino acids long.

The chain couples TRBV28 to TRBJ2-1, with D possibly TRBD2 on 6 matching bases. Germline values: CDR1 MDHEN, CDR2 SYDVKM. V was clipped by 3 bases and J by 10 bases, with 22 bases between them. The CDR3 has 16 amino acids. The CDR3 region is CASSFPHRGSQLEQFF. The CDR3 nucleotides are TGTGCCAGCAGTTTCCCCCACCGGGGGTCTCAGTTGGAGCAGTTCTTC.

The CDR3: CASSLGPSGRALDTQYF. In DNA form, the CDR3 reads TGCGCCAGCAGCTTAGGGCCTAGCGGGAGGGCCTTGGATACGCAGTATTTT. V usage is TRBV5-1 and J usage is TRBJ2-3; the match to TRBD2 covers 12 bases. The V segment lost 2 bases and the J segment 6 bases; nucleotides outside the gene matches: 10. The V gene's germline CDR1 is SGHRS and CDR2 YFSETQ. The CDR3 runs to 17 residues. Based on the CDR3 plus reference TRBV5-1 and TRBJ2-3, the full variable domain is KAGVTQTPRYLIKTRGQQVTLSCSPISGHRSVSWYQQTPGQGLQFLFEYFSETQRNKGNFPGRFSGRQFSNSRSEMNVSTLELGDSALYLCASSLGPSGRALDTQYFGPGTRLTVL.

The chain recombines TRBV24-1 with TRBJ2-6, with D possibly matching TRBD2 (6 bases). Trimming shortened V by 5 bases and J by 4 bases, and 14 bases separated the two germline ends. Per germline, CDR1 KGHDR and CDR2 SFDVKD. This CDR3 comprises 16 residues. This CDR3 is CATSALGGPGANVLTF. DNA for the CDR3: TGTGCCACCAGTGCCCTCGGAGGGCCCGGGGCCAACGTCCTGACTTTC.

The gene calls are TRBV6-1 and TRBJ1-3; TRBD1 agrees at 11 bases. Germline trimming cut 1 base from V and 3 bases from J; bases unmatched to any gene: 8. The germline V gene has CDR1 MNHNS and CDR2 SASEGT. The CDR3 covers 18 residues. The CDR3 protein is CASSEVGGQGAFGNTIYF. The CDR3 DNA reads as TGTGCCAGCAGTGAAGTAGGAGGACAGGGGGCTTTTGGAAACACCATATATTTT.

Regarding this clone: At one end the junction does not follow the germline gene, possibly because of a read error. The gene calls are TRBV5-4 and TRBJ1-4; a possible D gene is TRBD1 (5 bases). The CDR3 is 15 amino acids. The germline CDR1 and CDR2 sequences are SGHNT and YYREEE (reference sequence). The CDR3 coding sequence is TGTGCCAGCAGCTTGCAGGGCCCCTCCGGTGAAAAACTGCTTTTT. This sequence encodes CASSLQGPSGEKLLF.

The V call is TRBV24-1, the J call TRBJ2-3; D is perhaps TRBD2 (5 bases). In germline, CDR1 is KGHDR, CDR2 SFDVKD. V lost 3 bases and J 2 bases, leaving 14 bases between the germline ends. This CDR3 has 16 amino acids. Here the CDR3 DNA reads TGTGCCACCAGTGATCCTCGACTACCGAACACAGATACGCAGTATTTT. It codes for CATSDPRLPNTDTQYF.

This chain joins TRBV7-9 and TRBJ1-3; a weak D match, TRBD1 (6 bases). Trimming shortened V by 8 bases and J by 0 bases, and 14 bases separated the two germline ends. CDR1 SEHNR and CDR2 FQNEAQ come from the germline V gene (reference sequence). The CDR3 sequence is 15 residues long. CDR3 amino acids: CASGTGISSGNTIYF. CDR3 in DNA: TGTGCCAGCGGTACAGGGATAAGCTCTGGAAACACCATATATTTT.

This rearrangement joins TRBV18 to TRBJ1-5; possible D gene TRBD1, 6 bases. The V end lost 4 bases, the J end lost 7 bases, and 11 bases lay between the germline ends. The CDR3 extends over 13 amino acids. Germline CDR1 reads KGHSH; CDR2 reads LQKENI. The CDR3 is CASSLGQGQPQHF. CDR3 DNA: TGTGCCAGCTCACTGGGTCAGGGGCAGCCCCAGCATTTT. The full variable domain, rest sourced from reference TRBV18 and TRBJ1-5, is NAGVMQNPRHLVRRRGQEARLRCSPMKGHSHVYWYRQLPEEGLKFMVYLQKENIIDESGMPKERFSAEFPKEGPSILRIQQVVRGDSAAYFCASSLGQGQPQHFGDGTRLSIL.

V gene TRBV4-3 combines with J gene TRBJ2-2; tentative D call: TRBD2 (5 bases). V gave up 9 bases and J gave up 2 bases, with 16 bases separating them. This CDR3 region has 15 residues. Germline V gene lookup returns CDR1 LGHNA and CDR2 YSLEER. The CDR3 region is CARLGCRGNTGELFF. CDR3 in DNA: TGCGCCAGACTAGGATGCCGGGGTAACACCGGGGAGCTGTTTTTT.

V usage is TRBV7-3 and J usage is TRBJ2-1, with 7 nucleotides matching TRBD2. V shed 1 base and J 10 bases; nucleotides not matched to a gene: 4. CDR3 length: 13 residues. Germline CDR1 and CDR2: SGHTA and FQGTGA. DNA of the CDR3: TGTGCCAGCAGCTTAAGTGGAGCGGGAGAGCAGTTCTTC. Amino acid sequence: CASSLSGAGEQFF.

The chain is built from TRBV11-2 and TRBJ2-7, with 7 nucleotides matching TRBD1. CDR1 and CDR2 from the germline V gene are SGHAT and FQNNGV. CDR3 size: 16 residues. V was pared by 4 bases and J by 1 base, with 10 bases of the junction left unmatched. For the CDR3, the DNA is TGTGCCAGCAGCTGGGTGACCCTCAGGGGGTCCTACGAGCAGTACTTC. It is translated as CASSWVTLRGSYEQYF.

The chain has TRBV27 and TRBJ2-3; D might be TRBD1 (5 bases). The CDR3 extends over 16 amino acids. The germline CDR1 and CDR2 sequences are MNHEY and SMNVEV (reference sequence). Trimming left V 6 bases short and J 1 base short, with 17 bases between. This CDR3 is CASSLLLQTGTDTQYF. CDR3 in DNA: TGTGCCAGCAGCCTCCTCCTTCAGACAGGCACAGATACGCAGTATTTT.

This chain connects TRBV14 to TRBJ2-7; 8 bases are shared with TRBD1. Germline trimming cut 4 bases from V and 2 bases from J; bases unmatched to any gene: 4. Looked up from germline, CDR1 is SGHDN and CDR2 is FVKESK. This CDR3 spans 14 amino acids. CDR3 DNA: TGTGCCAGCAGCCGCACAGGGGGGACCTACGAGCAGTACTTC. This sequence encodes CASSRTGGTYEQYF.

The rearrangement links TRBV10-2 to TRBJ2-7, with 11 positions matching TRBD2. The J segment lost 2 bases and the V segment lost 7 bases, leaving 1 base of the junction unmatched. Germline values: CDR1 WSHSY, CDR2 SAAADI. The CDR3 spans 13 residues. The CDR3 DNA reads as TGCGCCAGCACACTAGCGGGAGCCTACGAGCAGTACTTC. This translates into CASTLAGAYEQYF.

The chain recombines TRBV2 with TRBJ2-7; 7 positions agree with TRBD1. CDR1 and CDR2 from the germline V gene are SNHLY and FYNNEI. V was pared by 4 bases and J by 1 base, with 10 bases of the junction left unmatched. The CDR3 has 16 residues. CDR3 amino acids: CASSVQQGSPSYEQYF. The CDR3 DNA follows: TGTGCCAGCAGTGTACAACAGGGGTCCCCTTCCTACGAGCAGTACTTC.

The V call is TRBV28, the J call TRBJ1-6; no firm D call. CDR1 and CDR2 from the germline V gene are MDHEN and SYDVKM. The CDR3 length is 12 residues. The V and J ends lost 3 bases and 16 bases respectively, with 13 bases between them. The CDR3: CASSFVEGLLHF. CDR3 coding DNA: TGTGCCAGCAGTTTCGTAGAGGGATTGCTCCACTTT.

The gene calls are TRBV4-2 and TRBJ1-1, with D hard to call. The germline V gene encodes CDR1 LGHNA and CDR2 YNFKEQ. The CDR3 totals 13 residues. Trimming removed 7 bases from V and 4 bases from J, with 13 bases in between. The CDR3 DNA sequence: TGTGCCAGCAACCAGGCGGGTGGCACTGAAGCTTTCTTT. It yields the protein CASNQAGGTEAFF.

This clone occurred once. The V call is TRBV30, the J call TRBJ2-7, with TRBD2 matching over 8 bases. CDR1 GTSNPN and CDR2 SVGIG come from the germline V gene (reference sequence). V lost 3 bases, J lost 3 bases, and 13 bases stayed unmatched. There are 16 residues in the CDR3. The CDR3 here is CAWRPPPLRGVYEQYF. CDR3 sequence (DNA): TGTGCCTGGAGACCCCCCCCTTTGCGGGGGGTCTACGAGCAGTACTTC.

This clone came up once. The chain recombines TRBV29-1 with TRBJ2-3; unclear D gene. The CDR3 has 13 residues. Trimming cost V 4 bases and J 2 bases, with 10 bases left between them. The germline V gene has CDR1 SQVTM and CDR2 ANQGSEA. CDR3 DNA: TGCAGCGTTGCAGGCCAGAACACAGATACGCAGTATTTT. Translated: CSVAGQNTDTQYF.

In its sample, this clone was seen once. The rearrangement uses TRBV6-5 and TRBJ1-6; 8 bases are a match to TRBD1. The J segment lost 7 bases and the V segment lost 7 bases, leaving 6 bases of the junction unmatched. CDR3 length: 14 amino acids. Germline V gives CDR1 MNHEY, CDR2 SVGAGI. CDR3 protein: CASTRDRHNSPLHF. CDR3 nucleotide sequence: TGTGCCAGCACCAGGGACAGGCACAATTCACCCCTCCACTTT.

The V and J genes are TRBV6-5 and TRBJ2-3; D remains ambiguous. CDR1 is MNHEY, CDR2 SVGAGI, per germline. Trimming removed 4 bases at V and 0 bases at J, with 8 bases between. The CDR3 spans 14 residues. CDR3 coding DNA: TGTGCCAGCAGTTTCAGCGAGAGCACAGATACGCAGTATTTT. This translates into CASSFSESTDTQYF.